This TCR beta chain came from a study of T-cell memory formation after mild COVID-19. Turning to the study itself: TCR clusters were mostly donor specific. General study results and limits: Some responding clones appeared in pre-infection memory, suggesting cross-reactive memory joined. The study found contracting CD4+ clones mainly in CM and EM and contracting CD8+ clones in EMRA.

Germline V gene data show CDR1 as SGHAT and CDR2 as FQDESV (reference sequence). The CDR3 totals 18 residues. With V trimmed by 3 bases and J by 6 bases, 17 bases remained unmatched. Comment on this clonotype: Its cognate antigen is unknown.

The authors produced TCR alpha and TCR beta cDNA libraries with sample barcodes and UMIs by 5'RACE using constant-segment primers. TCRdb reprocessed the 5' RACE reads with MiXCR, giving one entry per CDR3 protein. This table has about 360,000 distinct CDR3 sequences, roughly 14% appearing once. The sequenced sample was PBMCs or a T cell subset sorted from them (not recorded which). The TCR comes from a man aged 18 to 29 who had mild COVID-19 (a few samples of this study predate the infection). Cell type and time point are not known. The chain carries TRBV11-1 and TRBJ2-7; 10 bases map to TRBD1. CDR3 in amino acids: CASSFRLPIRQGAVEQYV. The CDR3 nucleotides are TGTGCCAGCAGCTTCAGACTCCCCATACGACAGGGGGCGGTCGAGCAGTACGTC.